The clone carrying this T cell receptor beta chain appeared many times. Its antigen remains unidentified. These data are taken from a study of T-cell memory formation after mild COVID-19. Germline V gene data show CDR1 as SGHAT and CDR2 as FQNNGV. V gave up 1 base and J gave up 4 bases, with 7 bases separating them. The CDR3 length is 13 residues. General study results and limits: Clones that contracted clustered mainly in CM and EM if CD4+ and in EMRA if CD8+. That cross-reactive memory joined was suggested by some responding clones appearing in pre-infection memory. Clonal second-wave expansions that peaked on day 37 had unconfirmed SARS-CoV-2 specificity. A second wave expanding day 15 to 37 was CD4+-biased; contracting clones were balanced.

TCRdb passed the 5' RACE reads through MiXCR, listing each CDR3 protein once. The table includes approximately 88,000 distinct CDR3 sequences, 25% detected once. The TCR sequence derives from a man between 18 and 29 years old who had mild COVID-19 (a few samples of this study predate the infection). Cell type and time point are not known. The chain couples TRBV11-2 to TRBJ1-2, with D hard to call. Specimen: PBMCs or a T cell subset sorted from them (not recorded which). The CDR3 DNA reads TGTGCCAGCAGCTTAGTAACAGTCTATGGCTACACCTTC. This translates into CASSLVTVYGYTF. Supplemented by reference TRBV11-2 and TRBJ1-2, the full variable domain reads EAGVAQSPRYKIIEKRQSVAFWCNPISGHATLYWYQQILGQGPKLLIQFQNNGVVDDSQLPKDRFSAERLKGVDSTLKIQPAKLEDSAVYLCASSLVTVYGYTFGSGTRLTVV.